The T cell receptor beta chain described here comes from a study of blood T cell repertoires in COVID-19. As originally analysed: It was from reference gene primer amplification that nucleated cell counts were estimated. The method was immunoSEQ multiplex PCR; TCRdb's version includes in-frame clones alone and lacks a portion of them. The V and J calls and clone size were taken over from that table, and D and trimming were inferred from the DNA. The sample carries some 510,000 clones, around 87% recorded once. Those enrolled, adults aged about 18 to 89 years, came from about two dozen US areas. The CDR3 runs 13 residues. The junction had 3 bases not matched to a gene; V was cut back by 3 bases and J by 6 bases.

The TCR originated in a woman aged 40 to 50 who had recovered from COVID-19. The sample was PBMCs or T cells enriched from blood (not recorded which). This chain joins TRBV12-3 or TRBV12-4 and TRBJ1-1, with 8 bases fitting TRBD1. CDR3 amino acids: CASSLTGVAEAFF. The CDR3 coding sequence is TGTGCCAGCAGTTTGACAGGGGTTGCTGAAGCTTTCTTT.